This T cell receptor beta chain was sequenced for a study of vaccination and CD4 T cells after COVID-19. Study summary: By nasal swab PCR, the convalescent patients were SARS-CoV-2 positive, with fewer than ten mild cases and one severe. Post-COVID specimens were obtained a median 101 days after diagnosis (range 35 to 161). Study outcomes and limitations: Recorded median SARS-CoV-2-reactive clonotype numbers increased from about 20 to 38 without reaching significance.

Described treatment: roughly ten-day PBMC culture with coronavirus spike peptide pools or control peptides (ViraFEST assay). This clonotype was picked up a small number of times. No antigen is known for it. At the Johns Hopkins FTIC core, DNA taken from cultured CD4+ T cells was sequenced by way of the Oncomine TCR Beta short-read assay. Investigators isolated genomic DNA from cultured CD4+ T cells. One entry per CDR3 protein results from TCRdb running MiXCR on the PCR reads. The top ten hold roughly a sixth of the sample, which has some 15,000 distinct CDR3 sequences, around two fifths seen once. Trimming cost V 2 bases and J 4 bases, with 5 bases left between them. The CDR3 loop spans 12 amino acids. Germline CDR1 reads MNHEY; CDR2 reads SVGEGT.

V is TRBV6-2 or TRBV6-3 and J is TRBJ1-2; a weak D match, TRBD1 (5 bases). Specimen: cultured CD4+ T cells from blood. The clonotype was recovered from a human donor with COVID-19. CDR3 loop: CASSYGTYGYTF. The DNA of the CDR3 is TGTGCCAGCAGTTACGGGACCTATGGCTACACCTTC.